The rows below give T cell receptor beta chains drawn from one sample of a study of early T cells in non-severe SARS-CoV-2 infection. A single record per CDR3 protein comes from TCRdb applying MiXCR to the 5' RACE reads. The sample contains 60,000 to 80,000 distinct CDR3 sequences, approximately 12% of which appear only once. The sequencing sample was made of whole blood. The receptors originated from an adult who was a healthcare worker with PCR-confirmed SARS-CoV-2 infection or an uninfected control (not recorded which). Each CDR3 is given without its conserved first and last residue. Fields, in order: J gene, V gene, clone size, CDR3 protein. Some rows have no size entry. The others give once, few or many, or a class for an expanded clone.

TRBJ2-2 | TRBV29-1 | few | SAGLASGELF
TRBJ2-3 | TRBV28 | few | ASSRLAGLTDTQY
TRBJ1-4 | TRBV18 | few | ASSLSTGTVSEKLF
TRBJ2-3 | TRBV7-9 | few | ASSPVGETTDTQY
TRBJ2-6 | TRBV6-1 | many | ASSEQGAGANVLI
TRBJ2-1 | TRBV4-1 | few | ASSQEDAAMANEQF
TRBJ2-7 | TRBV15 | - | ATSRDQGKYEQY
TRBJ2-3 | TRBV7-3 | - | ASSPSLAGGPDTQY
TRBJ1-1 | TRBV7-2 | few | ASSPGGRRMNTEAF
TRBJ1-1 | TRBV25-1 | many | ASSDDGGLKGTEAF
TRBJ2-7 | TRBV6-5 | few | ASSYQGLQGEQY
TRBJ2-3 | TRBV5-1 | many | ASSLAGRAYTDTQY
TRBJ2-1 | TRBV9 | many | ASSVSGLAGYNEQF
TRBJ1-1 | TRBV28 | medium-sized | ASSQGARTEAF
TRBJ2-7 | TRBV20-1 | many | SASSIQGYEQY
TRBJ1-1 | TRBV20-1 | few | SASLQGGTEAF
TRBJ2-7 | TRBV20-1 | - | SAPRDLNEQY
TRBJ2-1 | TRBV15 | - | ATSRDRYNEQF
TRBJ1-2 | TRBV9 | many | ASSVGQLNYGYT
TRBJ2-1 | TRBV10-3 | - | AISDGQREF
TRBJ2-1 | TRBV5-1 | many | ASSLGATYNEQF
TRBJ1-1 | TRBV14 | - | ASMGVENTEAF
TRBJ2-3 | TRBV5-1 | few | ASSYLAASTDTQY
TRBJ2-7 | TRBV20-1 | - | SAREGSERAYEQY
TRBJ1-4 | TRBV28 | many | ASLTLTRTNEKLF
TRBJ2-1 | TRBV5-1 | many | ASSLPGYNEQF
TRBJ2-1 | TRBV29-1 | - | SVDRRGLGYNEQF
TRBJ2-3 | TRBV4-1 | many | ASSQESWAQY
TRBJ2-7 | TRBV28 | - | ASMDTGSHEQY
TRBJ1-1 | TRBV2 | few | ASSEAGPEAF
TRBJ2-1 | TRBV21-1 | - | ASSNAGGRYNEQF
TRBJ1-2 | TRBV12-3/TRBV12-4 | few | ASSATGTEKVYGYT
TRBJ1-1 | TRBV7-2 | few | ASSLGPANTEAF
TRBJ2-5 | TRBV12-3/TRBV12-4 | - | ASSLNGQGVQETQY
TRBJ2-7 | TRBV21-1 | many | ASSSDRGRVEGYEQY
TRBJ1-5 | TRBV20-1 | - | SAQFSQGQPQH
TRBJ2-7 | TRBV7-2 | - | ASRVHPAAPPDEQY
TRBJ2-1 | TRBV15 | few | ATSRAVYNEQF
TRBJ1-1 | TRBV27 | - | ASSSPYTEAF
TRBJ2-5 | TRBV7-3 | - | ASRHGLAEGYQETQY
TRBJ2-2 | TRBV3-1 | many | ASSQDSAGGMNTGELF
TRBJ2-2 | TRBV28 | many | ASSPHRGTGELF
TRBJ2-5 | TRBV20-1 | few | SASASDQETQY
TRBJ1-6 | TRBV28 | many | ASSPLGQGRNSPLH
TRBJ2-3 | TRBV6-1 | few | ASSELLATDTQY
TRBJ2-2 | TRBV29-1 | - | SVPERGLNTGELF
TRBJ2-2 | TRBV7-6 | - | ASSSNSGRAGTGELF
TRBJ2-7 | TRBV20-1 | few | SAIRQRNSYEQY
TRBJ2-7 | TRBV2 | many | ASSKQPGQVAYEQY
TRBJ2-3 | TRBV27 | many | ASSPPYSDTQY
TRBJ2-7 | TRBV3-1 | few | ASSQDIREGFFNEQY
TRBJ2-3 | TRBV20-1 | many | SAEPLSGEDTQY
TRBJ2-1 | TRBV7-9 | few | ASTKNRGADYSTMRQF
TRBJ2-3 | TRBV27 | few | ASSSPTGGPTDTQY